Given below is one T cell receptor beta chain in context. Its antigen is not identified. The junction shows a germline mismatch at one end, possibly a read error. Under 3 months was the duration of disease in ophthalmopathy patients, who also had a Clinical Activity Score of at least 3 and a NOSPECS grade of at least 4. This sample was included in a study of T cells in Graves' hyperthyroidism and ophthalmopathy. General observations from the study: The blood repertoire included most of the expanded thyroid clonotypes above 0.001.

Using RNA transcripts as the source, TCR beta CDR3 regions were amplified. First-round RT-PCR with HTBI primers amplified the TCR CDR3 region. Using its own MiXCR run on the multiplex PCR reads, TCRdb lists one record per CDR3 protein. The data show 330,000 or so distinct CDR3 sequences, with about 19% seen just once and just under 40% held by the top ten. The CDR3 totals 18 residues. The germline V gene has CDR1 MDHEN and CDR2 SYDVKM. V is TRBV28 and J is TRBJ1-2; no reliable D call. The material sequenced was blood. The TCR sequence derives from a man aged 50-60 years with Graves' ophthalmopathy. The DNA of the CDR3 is TGTGTCAGCAGTTCACCCCGGTCCCGAACCCAAGCTAACTATGGCTACACCTTC. Translating it yields CVSSSPRSRTQANYGYTF.